The next 26 T cell receptor beta chains were all read from a single sample in a study of cytomegalovirus exposure and HLA in healthy donors. The PCR made use of 60 Vbeta and 13 Jbeta primers. TCRdb keeps only in-frame clones here, not all; method: immunoSEQ multiplex PCR. The sample lists 100,000 to 150,000 clones; more than 65% were seen once. Specimen: PBMCs. These receptors were taken from a woman aged 40-49 years in good health and CMV-seropositive.

The rearrangement links TRBV5-1 to TRBJ2-2; maybe TRBD2 (6 bases). The CDR3 length is 15 residues. From germline, CDR1 is SGHRS and CDR2 YFSETQ. Trimming left V 0 bases short and J 4 bases short, with 10 bases between. CDR3 bases: TGCGCCAGCAGCTTGGCTAGCGTGAGCACCGGGGAGCTGTTTTTT. It codes for CASSLASVSTGELFF.

This chain uses TRBV15 with TRBJ2-3; D perhaps matches TRBD1 (6 bases). Trimming shortened V by 5 bases and J by 5 bases, and 8 bases separated the two germline ends. Germline CDR1 and CDR2: LNHNV and YYDKDF (reference sequence). The CDR3 sequence is 12 residues long. The DNA of the CDR3 is TGTGCCACCAGCGAACAGGGAGATACGCAGTATTTT. Its translation is CATSEQGDTQYF.

V and J are TRBV28 and TRBJ2-7; D is possibly TRBD1 (6 bases). The CDR3 loop spans 13 amino acids. The germline V gene encodes CDR1 MDHEN and CDR2 SYDVKM. V gave up 6 bases and J gave up 1 base, with 10 bases separating them. The CDR3 bases are TGTGCCAGCAGGCGGACAGAATCCTACGAGCAGTACTTC. Translation: CASRRTESYEQYF.

The V and J genes are TRBV29-1 and TRBJ2-1; D remains ambiguous. The CDR3 runs to 11 residues. Germline V gene data show CDR1 as SQVTM and CDR2 as ANQGSEA. Deletions cut 1 base from V and 8 bases from J, with 6 bases between. The CDR3 nucleotides are TGCAGCGTTGAAGTCCTCGATGAGCAGTTCTTC. It is translated as CSVEVLDEQFF.

The rearrangement joins TRBV6-1 to TRBJ1-1, with D uncertain. The CDR3 contains 14 residues. The germline V and J ends were trimmed by 1 base and 0 bases, with 6 bases remaining between them. Germline-derived CDR1 and CDR2 are MNHNS and SASEGT. The CDR3 nucleotides read TGTGCCAGCAGTGAAGACAGCTTGAACACTGAAGCTTTCTTT. Its protein product is CASSEDSLNTEAFF.

V gene TRBV15 combines with J gene TRBJ1-5, with D hard to call. The CDR3 length is 15 residues. Between the trimmed V and J ends, which lost 1 base and 3 bases, there was a span of 10 bases. CDR1 and CDR2 (germline): LNHNV, YYDKDF (reference sequence). The CDR3 sequence is CATSRGSQVNQPQHF. CDR3 nucleotides: TGTGCCACCAGCAGAGGATCGCAGGTCAATCAGCCCCAGCATTTT.

V usage is TRBV6-4 and J usage is TRBJ2-7; no clear D gene. This CDR3 region has 14 residues. Trimming cost V 4 bases and J 3 bases, with 13 bases left between them. Looked up from germline, CDR1 is MRHNA and CDR2 is SNTAGT. The CDR3 nucleotides are TGTGCCAGCAGTGCACTCGACAAGTTCTACGAGCAGTACTTC. This encodes CASSALDKFYEQYF.

This clone has only a few counts. The genes are TRBV5-6 and TRBJ2-2; 7 bases align to TRBD2. After removal of 3 bases from V and 5 bases from J, the junction contained 10 bases not matched to a gene. CDR1 and CDR2 (germline): SGHDT, YYEEEE. The CDR3 loop spans 16 amino acids. CDR3 in amino acids: CASSWGRGWLTGELFF. DNA for the CDR3: TGTGCCAGCAGCTGGGGGAGGGGTTGGCTAACCGGGGAGCTGTTTTTT.

The CDR3 here is CATKALLTDTQYF. CDR3 DNA: TGTGCCACTAAAGCGCTGCTCACAGATACGCAGTATTTT. V gene TRBV27 combines with J gene TRBJ2-3; D is ambiguous. The germline V and J ends were trimmed by 10 bases and 2 bases, with 13 bases remaining between them. CDR3 length: 13 amino acids. Germline CDR1 and CDR2: MNHEY and SMNVEV (reference sequence).

This chain links TRBV7-2 with TRBJ2-7; the match to TRBD1 covers 9 bases. The V gene end was trimmed by 4 bases and the J gene end by 4 bases; junction bases not matched to a gene: 8. Per germline, CDR1 SGHTA and CDR2 FQGNSA. The CDR3 contains 15 residues. The CDR3 reads CASSSDGTGYYEQYF. The CDR3 DNA sequence: TGTGCCAGCAGCTCCGACGGGACAGGGTATTACGAGCAGTACTTC.

This chain uses TRBV28 with TRBJ2-1; D uncertain. Germline CDR1 is MDHEN and CDR2 is SYDVKM. The CDR3 covers 16 residues. The V end lost 4 bases, the J end lost 2 bases, and 15 bases lay between the germline ends. The CDR3 is CASSYLPTLTYNEQFF. As DNA, the CDR3 is TGTGCCAGCAGTTATTTACCGACTCTTACCTACAATGAGCAGTTCTTC. The complete variable domain, with remaining parts taken from reference TRBV28 and TRBJ2-1, reads DVKVTQSSRYLVKRTGEKVFLECVQDMDHENMFWYRQDPGLGLRLIYFSYDVKMKEKGDIPEGYSVSREKKERFSLILESASTNQTSMYLCASSYLPTLTYNEQFFGPGTRLTVL.

The sample holds one count of this clone. V is TRBV7-8 and J is TRBJ1-1; D gene ambiguous. Trimming pared 3 bases from V and 0 bases from J, leaving 11 bases between. Germline V CDR1 and CDR2: SGHVS, FQNEAQ. The CDR3 covers 15 residues. CDR3 in amino acids: CASSFIADLNTEAFF. The CDR3 DNA is TGTGCCAGCAGCTTTATCGCGGACTTGAACACTGAAGCTTTCTTT.

V is TRBV19 and J is TRBJ1-5, with D perhaps matching TRBD1 (6 bases). This CDR3 comprises 14 residues. V lost 3 bases to trimming and J lost 5 bases, with 11 bases between them. Germline V gives CDR1 LNHDA, CDR2 SQIVND (reference sequence). Here the CDR3 reads CASSIPTGYQPQHF. CDR3 in DNA: TGTGCCAGTAGTATCCCCACAGGGTATCAGCCCCAGCATTTT.

The chain carries TRBV11-3 and TRBJ2-3; TRBD2 matches 9 bases. V was pared by 5 bases and J by 2 bases, with 5 bases of the junction left unmatched. This CDR3 contains 15 residues. The germline gives CDR1 SGHNT, CDR2 YENEEA. The CDR3 bases are TGTGCCAGCAGCAAGCTAGCGGGATTCACAGATACGCAGTATTTT. This translates into CASSKLAGFTDTQYF. The whole variable domain, filled in from reference TRBV11-3 and TRBJ2-3, reads EAGVVQSPRYKIIEKKQPVAFWCNPISGHNTLYWYLQNLGQGPELLIRYENEEAVDDSQLPKDRFSAERLKGVDSTLKIQPAELGDSAVYLCASSKLAGFTDTQYFGPGTRLTVL.

This chain uses TRBV2 with TRBJ1-1, with D perhaps matching TRBD1 (6 bases). V dropped 10 bases and J dropped 4 bases, with 16 bases sitting between them. There are 13 residues in the CDR3. From germline, CDR1 is SNHLY and CDR2 FYNNEI. The CDR3 here is CATSFQGRTEAFF. The CDR3 DNA sequence: TGTGCCACCTCATTCCAGGGGCGCACTGAAGCTTTCTTT.

This chain connects TRBV6-1 to TRBJ2-7; D perhaps matches TRBD2 (5 bases). In germline, CDR1 is MNHNS, CDR2 SASEGT. Trimming left V 6 bases short and J 0 bases short, with 12 bases between. This CDR3 contains 14 residues. For the CDR3, the DNA is TGTGCCAGCAGGGGAGCAGGTAGCTCCTACGAGCAGTACTTC. Translated, it gives CASRGAGSSYEQYF.

A few counts support this clone. CDR3: CASSPGLAGGEQYF. The CDR3 bases are TGTGCCAGCAGCCCCGGACTAGCGGGAGGCGAGCAGTACTTC. The V gene is TRBV5-4, the J gene TRBJ2-7; 14 nucleotides agree with TRBD2. V dropped 4 bases and J dropped 6; count of bases not matched to a gene: 3. CDR1 SGHNT and CDR2 YYREEE come from the germline V gene (reference sequence). The CDR3 runs to 14 residues.

The rearrangement joins TRBV2 to TRBJ2-7; tentatively, D is TRBD2 (6 bases). The CDR3 extends over 17 amino acids. Trimming removed 3 bases at V and 0 bases at J, with 18 bases between. From germline, CDR1 is SNHLY and CDR2 FYNNEI. CDR3 nucleotide sequence: TGTGCCAGCAGTGACAGGAATCTTAGCGGATTCTCCTACGAGCAGTACTTC. It specifies CASSDRNLSGFSYEQYF. Full variable domain (rest looked up from reference TRBV2 and TRBJ2-7): EPEVTQTPSHQVTQMGQEVILRCVPISNHLYFYWYRQILGQKVEFLVSFYNNEISEKSEIFDDQFSVERPDGSNFTLKIRSTKLEDSAMYFCASSDRNLSGFSYEQYFGPGTRLTVT.

The chain combines TRBV5-8 with TRBJ2-1; possible D gene TRBD2, 6 bases. The CDR3 runs 16 residues. Trimming took 0 bases from V and 4 from J, leaving 14 bases between them. Germline assignment: CDR1 SGHTS and CDR2 YDEGEE. This CDR3 is CASSLAAGRAYNEQFF. The CDR3 DNA reads TGTGCCAGCAGCTTGGCTGCCGGGAGAGCGTACAATGAGCAGTTCTTC.

The V call is TRBV30, the J call TRBJ1-4, with D tentatively TRBD1 (6 bases). Trimming left V 3 bases short and J 0 bases short, with 11 bases between. CDR1 GTSNPN and CDR2 SVGIG come from the germline V gene (reference sequence). This CDR3 spans 15 amino acids. CDR3 sequence (DNA): TGTGCCTGGAGGCAGGGGTTAACAACTAATGAAAAACTGTTTTTT. Amino acids: CAWRQGLTTNEKLFF.

CDR3 nucleotides: TGTGCCAGCAGCCCAGACAGCTATGGCTACACCTTC. As protein: CASSPDSYGYTF. The chain links TRBV28 to TRBJ1-2; TRBD1 might be the D (5 bases). This CDR3 comprises 12 residues. Trimming stripped 6 bases from V and 4 bases from J, with 9 bases between. Germline lookup yields CDR1 MDHEN and CDR2 SYDVKM.

This CDR3 is CASSYSSGRGNTIYF. In DNA form, the CDR3 reads TGTGCCAGCAGTTACTCCTCAGGGCGAGGAAACACCATATATTTT. This chain connects TRBV6-6 to TRBJ1-3; tentatively, D is TRBD1 (5 bases). The CDR3 spans 15 residues. Trimming took 0 bases from V and 4 from J, leaving 10 bases between them. CDR1 is MNHNY and CDR2 is SVGAGI in the germline V gene (reference sequence).

This rearrangement joins TRBV9 to TRBJ2-1; D is perhaps TRBD1 (6 bases). CDR1 SGDLS and CDR2 YYNGEE come from the germline V gene. The length of the CDR3 is 15 residues. Trimming took off 6 bases at V and 5 bases at J, with 18 bases between the two ends. CDR3 coding DNA: TGTGCCAGCACCCTCGCCGACAGGCCAAACAATGAGCAGTTCTTC. Translation: CASTLADRPNNEQFF.

This clone appeared a single time. The chain joins TRBV5-1 to TRBJ2-1; 10 bases are a match to TRBD2. There are 20 residues in the CDR3. The germline gives CDR1 SGHRS, CDR2 YFSETQ. Trimming removed 0 bases from V and 0 bases from J; junction bases left unmatched: 12. The CDR3, as DNA: TGCGCCAGCAGCTTGGCCACGGGGACTAGCGTTCAAAGCTCCTACAATGAGCAGTTCTTC. Translated: CASSLATGTSVQSSYNEQFF.

This chain links TRBV6-1 with TRBJ1-1; 8 nucleotides agree with TRBD1. This CDR3 is built from 12 residues. Germline trimming cut 3 bases from V and 12 bases from J; bases unmatched to any gene: 6. Germline V gives CDR1 MNHNS, CDR2 SASEGT. The CDR3 is CASSDWTGRPFF. The CDR3 region has the DNA TGTGCCAGCAGTGATTGGACAGGGAGACCTTTCTTT.

This chain connects TRBV5-1 to TRBJ2-5; TRBD1 matches 9 bases. Germline V CDR1 and CDR2: SGHRS, YFSETQ. J was trimmed by 4 bases and V by 3 bases; bases with no gene match: 4. CDR3 size: 14 residues. Here the CDR3 DNA reads TGCGCCAGCAGCTCGACAGGGGGATCAGAGACCCAGTACTTC. Its protein is CASSSTGGSETQYF.